This note documents a single TCR beta chain sequence. The antigen remains unidentified. Each patient's relapse followed autologous stem cell transplantation, and brentuximab vedotin exposure varied. The data belong to a study of PD-1 blockade in classical Hodgkin lymphoma. Study details: It was nivolumab at 3 mg/kg, given intravenously every 2 weeks, that patients received.

Germline V gene sequence: CDR1 SGHTA, CDR2 FQGTGA. V was cut by 4 bases and J by 3 bases, with 9 bases left in between. The CDR3 loop spans 13 amino acids. Study results and caveats: Healthy donors reportedly exceeded newly diagnosed patients in baseline TCR diversity. Significantly greater TCR diversity emerged by C4D1 in CD4+ cells but not CD8+ cells.

Method: immunoSEQ multiplex PCR; TCRdb's copy keeps in-frame clones and lacks some. This repertoire shows over 35,000 clones, around 80% found once; its top ten account for approximately 23%. V and J are TRBV7-3 and TRBJ2-5; D is unresolved. The clonotype originates from a human donor with classical Hodgkin lymphoma. The sequenced sample was peripheral blood mononuclear cells (PBMCs), obtained before the second cycle of nivolumab. The CDR3 DNA sequence: TGTGCCAGCAGCTCTACAGTCGAAGAGACCCAGTACTTC. Residues: CASSSTVEETQYF.